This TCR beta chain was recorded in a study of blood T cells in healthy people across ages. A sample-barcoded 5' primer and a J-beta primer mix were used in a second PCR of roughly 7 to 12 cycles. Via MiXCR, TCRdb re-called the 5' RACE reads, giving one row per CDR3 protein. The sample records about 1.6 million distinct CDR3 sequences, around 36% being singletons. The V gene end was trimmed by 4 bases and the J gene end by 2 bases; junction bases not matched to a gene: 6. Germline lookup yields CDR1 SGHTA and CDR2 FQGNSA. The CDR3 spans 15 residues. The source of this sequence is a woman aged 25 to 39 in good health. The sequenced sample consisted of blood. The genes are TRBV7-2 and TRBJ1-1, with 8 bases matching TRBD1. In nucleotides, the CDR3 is TGTGCCAGCAGCTACCAACAGGGGGTCAACACTGAAGCTTTCTTT. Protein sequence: CASSYQQGVNTEAFF.